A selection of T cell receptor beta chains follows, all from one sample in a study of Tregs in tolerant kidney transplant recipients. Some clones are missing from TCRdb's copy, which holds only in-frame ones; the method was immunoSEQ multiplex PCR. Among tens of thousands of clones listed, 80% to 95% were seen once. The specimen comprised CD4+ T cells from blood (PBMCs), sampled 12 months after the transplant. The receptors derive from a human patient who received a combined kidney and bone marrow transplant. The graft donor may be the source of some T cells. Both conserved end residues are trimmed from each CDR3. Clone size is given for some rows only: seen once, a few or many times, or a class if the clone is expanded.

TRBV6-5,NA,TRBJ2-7,ATGEGPYEQY
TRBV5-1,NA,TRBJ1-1,ASSGAQGAGFAEAF
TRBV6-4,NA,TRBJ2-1,AGQLAATNAEQF
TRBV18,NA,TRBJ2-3,ASSRDSTTDTQY
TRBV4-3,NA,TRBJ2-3,ASSRTPGLAGSTDTQY
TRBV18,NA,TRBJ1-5,ASSTTGQGVQPQH
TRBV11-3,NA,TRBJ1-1,ASSPRTGVNTEAF
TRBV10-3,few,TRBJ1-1,AIRGTAMNTEAF
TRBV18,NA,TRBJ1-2,ASSPLGQRANYGYT
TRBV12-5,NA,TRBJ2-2,ASGPGTGGTGELF
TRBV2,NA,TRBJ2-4,ASSATKNIQY
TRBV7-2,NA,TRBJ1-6,ASSSTTGGYNSPLH
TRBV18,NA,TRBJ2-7,ASSPSPTGAYEQY
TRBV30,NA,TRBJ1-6,AWSGGGPYNSPLH
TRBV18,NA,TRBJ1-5,ASCEDREDQPQH
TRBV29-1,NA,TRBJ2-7,SVTGTYNEQY
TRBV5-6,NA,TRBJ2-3,ASSRVPPDTQY
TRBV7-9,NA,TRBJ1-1,ASSPIGGRDTEAF
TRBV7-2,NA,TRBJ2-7,ASSLGLSYEQY
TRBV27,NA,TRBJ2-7,ASSLLRGHKDEQY
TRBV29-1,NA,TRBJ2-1,SVMTSGRYEQF
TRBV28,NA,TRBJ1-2,ASSLWQGDYGYT
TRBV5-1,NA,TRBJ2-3,ASTQGQAASTDTQY
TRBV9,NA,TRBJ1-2,ASSVDGRAVGYT
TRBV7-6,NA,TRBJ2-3,ASSPRFSGRASIADTQY
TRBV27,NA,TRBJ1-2,ASSLRSLAGYT
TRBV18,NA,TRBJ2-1,ASSPPDQGGRV
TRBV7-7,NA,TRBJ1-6,ASSRGQPNSPLH
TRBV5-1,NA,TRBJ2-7,ASSLTGTGGYEQY
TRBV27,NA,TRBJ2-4,ASSLSGLLAKNIQY
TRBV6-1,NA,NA,ASSEAPYEQY
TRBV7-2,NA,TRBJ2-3,ASGRLAGGRGTDTQY
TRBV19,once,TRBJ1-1,ASSHLPGAGGITEAF
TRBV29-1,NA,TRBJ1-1,SVVLAAAAF
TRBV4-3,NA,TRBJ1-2,ASSQLTGNNYGYT
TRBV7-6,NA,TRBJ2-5,ASSLDPAGRLETQY
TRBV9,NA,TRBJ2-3,ASSVELYLSTDTQY
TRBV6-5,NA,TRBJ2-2,ASRGQVVTGELF
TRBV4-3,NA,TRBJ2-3,ASSRITSVGTDTQY
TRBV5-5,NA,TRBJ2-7,ASSLNVGGRGSYEQY
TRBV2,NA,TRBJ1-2,ASTFNYGYT
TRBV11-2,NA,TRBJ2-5,ASSFSGETQY
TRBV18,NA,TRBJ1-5,ASSPIRGRDQPQH
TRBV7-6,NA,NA,ASSLGDRDYEQY
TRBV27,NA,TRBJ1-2,ASSLYGPGGGISGYT
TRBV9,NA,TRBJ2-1,ASSVRLADNEQF
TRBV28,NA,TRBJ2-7,ASIRRDSGEQY
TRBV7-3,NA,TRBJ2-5,ASSLIPITGAVQETQY
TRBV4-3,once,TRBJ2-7,ASSPRDRGREQY
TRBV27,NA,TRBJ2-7,ASSFSGPYEQY
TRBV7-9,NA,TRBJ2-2,ASSLGQNTGELF
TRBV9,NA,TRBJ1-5,ASSPTTGVGQPQH
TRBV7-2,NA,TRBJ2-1,ASSLRSGINEQF
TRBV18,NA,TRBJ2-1,ASSIGLASGPYNEQF
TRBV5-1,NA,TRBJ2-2,ATGSGSNTGELF
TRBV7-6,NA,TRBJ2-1,ASSRTGDSYNEQF